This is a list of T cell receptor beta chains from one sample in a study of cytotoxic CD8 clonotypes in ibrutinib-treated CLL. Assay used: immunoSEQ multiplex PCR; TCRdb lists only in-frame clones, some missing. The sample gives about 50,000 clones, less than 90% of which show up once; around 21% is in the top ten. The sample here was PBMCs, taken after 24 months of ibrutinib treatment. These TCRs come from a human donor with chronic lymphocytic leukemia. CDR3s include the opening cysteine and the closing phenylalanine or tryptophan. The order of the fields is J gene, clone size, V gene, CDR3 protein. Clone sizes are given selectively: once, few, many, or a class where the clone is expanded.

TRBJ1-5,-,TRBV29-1,CSVSGLNQPQHF
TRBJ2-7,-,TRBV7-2,CASSLRGDGSNEQYF
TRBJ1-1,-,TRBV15,CATSRGKGREAFF
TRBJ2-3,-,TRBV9,CASSAPRGGTDTQYF
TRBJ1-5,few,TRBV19,CASSLSWTVAQPQHF
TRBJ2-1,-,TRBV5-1,CASSLDTGSSYNEQFF
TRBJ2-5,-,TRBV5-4,CASSLGTSGIQETQYF
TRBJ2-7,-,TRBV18,CASSPPSGQGSYEQYF
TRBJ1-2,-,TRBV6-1,CASSEGGFINYGYTF
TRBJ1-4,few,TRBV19,CASSSRTGGGTGAEKLFF
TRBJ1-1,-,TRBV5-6,CASSSSVLRTNTEAFF
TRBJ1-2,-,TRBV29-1,CSASAGQGYGYTF
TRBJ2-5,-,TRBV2,CASSEVGGPAQYF
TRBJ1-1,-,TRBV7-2,CASSIDRGSGTEAFF
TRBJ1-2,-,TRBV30,CAWSRGNYGYTF
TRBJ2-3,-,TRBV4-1,CASSQAIDARGADTQYF
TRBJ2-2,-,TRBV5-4,CASSLASGSVTGELFF
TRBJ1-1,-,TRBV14,CASSQEPRLAENTEAFF
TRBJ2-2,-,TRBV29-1,CSVTSGSYGELFF
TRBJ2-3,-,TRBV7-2,CASSPRLAGGSSTQYF
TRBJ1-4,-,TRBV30,CAWSPGRGTNEKLFF
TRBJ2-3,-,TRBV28,CASRREDTQYF
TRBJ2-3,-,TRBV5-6,CASSLQGATDTQYF
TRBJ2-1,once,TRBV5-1,CASSLAGGLALNEQFF
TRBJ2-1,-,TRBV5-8,CASSLELVRFF
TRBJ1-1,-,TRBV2,CASKSGVNTEAFF
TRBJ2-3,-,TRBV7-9,CASSLSGRTDTQYF
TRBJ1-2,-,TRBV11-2,CASSSGTGNYGYTF
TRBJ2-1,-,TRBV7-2,CASSLAGLAGGQEQFF
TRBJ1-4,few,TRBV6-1,CASSEDRINEKLFF
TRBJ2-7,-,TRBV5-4,CASSLRTSGSGEQYF
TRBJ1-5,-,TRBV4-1,CASSQGQELGQPQHF
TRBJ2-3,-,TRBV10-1,CASSRDLTDTQYF
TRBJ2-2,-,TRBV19,CASKGRSSGRPNTGELFF
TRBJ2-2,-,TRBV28,CASTLGGLNTGELFF
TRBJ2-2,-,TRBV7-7,CASSAGDTGELFF
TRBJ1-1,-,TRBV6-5,CASSRQGEYAEAFF
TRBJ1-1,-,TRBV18,CASSPQGMNTEAFF
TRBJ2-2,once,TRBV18,CASSPLAGTNTGELFF
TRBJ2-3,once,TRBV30,CAWSVGRLRRTDTQYF
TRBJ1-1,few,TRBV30,CAWSVLANTEAFF
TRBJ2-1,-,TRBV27,CASSLWGYNEQFF
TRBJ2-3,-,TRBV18,CASSPSADTQYF
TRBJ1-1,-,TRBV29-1,CSVTNTEAFF
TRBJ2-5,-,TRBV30,CAWISKGLAEKETQYF
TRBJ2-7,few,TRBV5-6,CASSLKPASSEEQYF
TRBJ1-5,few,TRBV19,CASTRQGRGQPQHF
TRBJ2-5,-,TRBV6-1,CASSEGVTGMGYGETQYF